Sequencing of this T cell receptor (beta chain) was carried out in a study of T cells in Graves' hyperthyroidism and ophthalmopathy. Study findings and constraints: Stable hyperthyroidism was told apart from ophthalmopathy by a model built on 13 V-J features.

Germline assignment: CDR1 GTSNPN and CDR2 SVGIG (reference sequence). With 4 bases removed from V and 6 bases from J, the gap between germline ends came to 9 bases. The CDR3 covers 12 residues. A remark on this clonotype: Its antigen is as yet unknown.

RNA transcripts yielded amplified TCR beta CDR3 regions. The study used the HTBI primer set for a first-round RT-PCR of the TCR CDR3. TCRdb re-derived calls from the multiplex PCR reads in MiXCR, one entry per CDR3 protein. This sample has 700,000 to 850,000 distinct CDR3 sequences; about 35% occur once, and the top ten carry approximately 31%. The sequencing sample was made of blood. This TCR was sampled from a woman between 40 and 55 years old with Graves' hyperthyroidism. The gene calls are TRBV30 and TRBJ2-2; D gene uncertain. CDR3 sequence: CAWKVRAGELFF. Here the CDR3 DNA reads TGTGCCTGGAAGGTTAGAGCCGGGGAGCTGTTTTTT. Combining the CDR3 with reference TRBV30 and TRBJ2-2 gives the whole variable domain SQTIHQWPATLVQPVGSPLSLECTVEGTSNPNLYWYRQAAGRGLQLLFYSVGIGQISSEVPQNLSASRPQDRQFILSSKKLLLSDSGFYLCAWKVRAGELFFGEGSRLTVL.